This T cell receptor beta chain came from a study of T cells in Graves' hyperthyroidism and ophthalmopathy. Study details: Once the initial diagnosis was made, peripheral blood was obtained before any treatment. Regarding the study as a whole: Peripheral blood also featured most of the thyroid clonotypes expanded above 0.001.

This clonotype was recorded a few times. What it binds is unknown. Amplification targeted TCR beta CDR3 regions from RNA transcripts. First-round RT-PCR targeting the TCR CDR3 was performed with the HTBI primer set. MiXCR, run by TCRdb on the multiplex PCR reads, gives a single entry per CDR3 protein. There are 370,000 or so distinct CDR3 sequences in the sample; more than 20% occur only once, and more than 60% lies in the top ten. This CDR3 is 14 amino acids long. The V and J ends lost 3 bases and 3 bases respectively, with 12 bases between them. Patients were excluded for uncontrolled infection, other autoimmune disease, pregnancy or lactation. Source material for PBMCs was about 10 ml fresh peripheral blood.

This clonotype originated in a man aged 50-59 years with Graves' hyperthyroidism. The sequencing input was blood. The genes are TRBV12-3 or TRBV12-4 and TRBJ2-7; no clear D gene. In DNA form, the CDR3 reads TGTGCCAGCAGTTTGGGGTTGAGTCTCTACGAGCAGTACTTC. Protein sequence: CASSLGLSLYEQYF.